The 31 T cell receptor beta chains below all came from one sample that was sequenced in a study of PD-1 blockade in classical Hodgkin lymphoma. TCRdb's table, derived via immunoSEQ multiplex PCR, lists solely in-frame clones and lacks some. The sample lists around 92,000 clones; 83% were seen once. Time point specified: cycle 4 day 1 (C4D1), after 6 weeks of nivolumab. Brentuximab vedotin exposure varied, and every patient relapsed after autologous stem cell transplantation. The specimen was peripheral blood mononuclear cells (PBMCs), collected before the fourth cycle of nivolumab. These receptor sequences come from a human donor with classical Hodgkin lymphoma.

This clone was detected only a few times. The chain uses TRBV4-1 and TRBJ1-2, with a weak D call TRBD1 (5 bases). This CDR3 has 13 amino acids. Germline-derived CDR1 and CDR2 are MGHRA and YSYEKL. V was trimmed by 1 base and J by 2 bases, leaving 5 bases between them. CDR3 DNA: TGCGCCAGCAGCCAAGGACAGAACTATGGCTACACCTTC. It encodes CASSQGQNYGYTF.

The rearrangement uses TRBV4-1 and TRBJ1-4, with D perhaps TRBD1 (6 bases). The germline CDR1 and CDR2 sequences are MGHRA and YSYEKL. The germline V and J ends were trimmed by 0 bases and 6 bases, with 11 bases remaining between them. CDR3 length: 15 amino acids. The CDR3 protein is CASSQDRQGYEKLFF. Written as DNA, the CDR3 is TGCGCCAGCAGCCAAGATCGCCAGGGGTATGAAAAACTGTTTTTT.

The V and J genes are TRBV7-9 and TRBJ1-1, with 7 bases identical to TRBD1. The CDR3 loop spans 15 amino acids. Germline-derived CDR1 and CDR2 are SEHNR and FQNEAQ (reference sequence). The V and J ends lost 7 bases and 0 bases, in that order; junction bases with no gene match: 8. The CDR3 nucleotides are TGTGCCAGCACCCAAGTGGGACAGATGAACACTGAAGCTTTCTTT. Protein: CASTQVGQMNTEAFF.

This CDR3 reads CASSPGEGKTQYF. Written as DNA, the CDR3 is TGTGCCAGCAGCCCAGGGGAAGGAAAGACCCAGTACTTC. The gene calls are TRBV5-6 and TRBJ2-5; weak D call: TRBD1 (6 bases). The germline V gene has CDR1 SGHDT and CDR2 YYEEEE. The CDR3 consists of 13 residues. Trimming removed 4 bases at V and 6 bases at J, with 13 bases between.

The rearrangement joins TRBV4-1 to TRBJ2-7; 7 bases align to TRBD2. This CDR3 region has 15 residues. V lost 1 base to trimming and J lost 1 base; unmatched junction nucleotides: 4. CDR1 is MGHRA and CDR2 is YSYEKL in the germline V gene. The CDR3, as DNA: TGCGCCAGCAGCCAAGCCGGGACTAAATCCTACGAGCAGTACTTC. As protein: CASSQAGTKSYEQYF.

V is TRBV7-2 and J is TRBJ2-1, with 8 bases identical to TRBD2. This CDR3 contains 16 residues. Germline V gene lookup returns CDR1 SGHTA and CDR2 FQGNSA. Trimming at V came to 5 bases and at J to 6 bases, leaving 12 bases not matched to a gene. The CDR3 protein is CASSLGTSGGPNEQFF. In DNA form, the CDR3 reads TGTGCCAGCAGCCTTGGGACTAGTGGGGGCCCCAATGAGCAGTTCTTC.

The V gene is TRBV5-6, the J gene TRBJ1-2, with D unclear. This CDR3 is built from 13 residues. Germline V gene sequence: CDR1 SGHDT, CDR2 YYEEEE. V gave up 3 bases and J gave up 4 bases, with 10 bases separating them. The CDR3 sequence is CASSSPGIYGYTF. The CDR3 region has the DNA TGTGCCAGCAGCTCCCCTGGGATCTATGGCTACACCTTC.

This clone was seen only a few times. The chain is built from TRBV4-3 and TRBJ2-1, with TRBD2 matching 8 bases. Germline V gene data show CDR1 as LGHNA and CDR2 as YSLEER. V trimming: 1 base; J trimming: 14 bases; junction bases outside the gene matches: 7. The CDR3 extends over 13 amino acids. As DNA, the CDR3 is TGCGCCAGCAGCCAAGCCGCCGGGACTAGGAAGTTCTTC. Residues: CASSQAAGTRKFF.

CDR3 DNA: TGTGCCAGCAGCTTGGGACACAACTATGGCTACACCTTC. Translated: CASSLGHNYGYTF. The V call is TRBV11-2, the J call TRBJ1-2; maybe TRBD1 (6 bases). CDR1 and CDR2 (germline): SGHAT, FQNNGV. The CDR3 extends over 13 amino acids. V lost 3 bases and J lost 2, with 7 bases in between. Full variable domain (missing parts from reference TRBV11-2 and TRBJ1-2): EAGVAQSPRYKIIEKRQSVAFWCNPISGHATLYWYQQILGQGPKLLIQFQNNGVVDDSQLPKDRFSAERLKGVDSTLKIQPAKLEDSAVYLCASSLGHNYGYTFGSGTRLTVV.

This sequence joins TRBV19 and TRBJ2-5; no definite D call. Looked up from germline, CDR1 is LNHDA and CDR2 is SQIVND (reference sequence). V lost 3 bases, J lost 5 bases, and 10 bases lay in between. The CDR3 is 13 residues long. The CDR3 DNA reads as TGTGCCAGTAGTATCTTAGGGTGGGAGACCCAGTACTTC. Protein: CASSILGWETQYF.

V and J are TRBV4-3 and TRBJ1-2; D remains unclear. Germline values: CDR1 LGHNA, CDR2 YSLEER. Trimming cost V 0 bases and J 8 bases, with 13 bases left between them. This CDR3 contains 14 residues. The CDR3 here is CASSQDKGGGGYTF. The CDR3 DNA follows: TGCGCCAGCAGCCAAGATAAGGGTGGAGGCGGCTACACCTTC.

Of note for this clone: The DNA is left out, because the CDR3 cannot be placed on it with certainty; the CDR3 is given as TCRdb lists it. The rearrangement links TRBV4-3 to TRBJ1-4. Looked up from germline, CDR1 is LGHNA and CDR2 is YSLEER. Counting both end residues, the CDR3 totals 15 amino acids. The CDR3 spells CASSQDFGAGEKLFF.

The genes are TRBV7-3 and TRBJ2-1; 11 bases fit TRBD2. The CDR3 is 18 residues long. Germline assignment: CDR1 SGHTA and CDR2 FQGTGA. The J segment lost 5 bases and the V segment lost 2 bases, leaving 11 bases of the junction unmatched. CDR3 DNA sequence: TGTGCCAGCAGCTTAGGGGGAGTGGGACTAGCGGCAAACAATGAGCAGTTCTTC. Its translation is CASSLGGVGLAANNEQFF.

The V gene is TRBV5-8, the J gene TRBJ2-7; D is ambiguous. Germline V gives CDR1 SGHTS, CDR2 YDEGEE. The CDR3 contains 15 residues. Trimming stripped 4 bases from V and 5 bases from J, with 19 bases between. The CDR3 DNA sequence: TGTGCCAGCAGCCTCCGGGTGGTTGCTCTTCACGAGCAGTACTTC. Its protein product is CASSLRVVALHEQYF.

The chain links TRBV19 to TRBJ2-3; D not resolved. The CDR3 is 11 amino acids. V lost 9 bases and J 6 bases, leaving 10 bases between the germline ends. Germline loops: CDR1 LNHDA, CDR2 SQIVND (reference sequence). CDR3 bases: TGTGCCAGCACGTCCTTGGATACGCAGTATTTT. Translating gives CASTSLDTQYF. The variable domain in full, with the rest retrieved from reference TRBV19 and TRBJ2-3, is DGGITQSPKYLFRKEGQNVTLSCEQNLNHDAMYWYRQDPGQGLRLIYYSQIVNDFQKGDIAEGYSVSREKKESFPLTVTSAQKNPTAFYLCASTSLDTQYFGPGTRLTVL.

The chain has TRBV7-2 and TRBJ1-2, with D possibly TRBD1 on 5 matching bases. The V gene's germline CDR1 is SGHTA and CDR2 FQGNSA. The CDR3 extends over 14 amino acids. V was cut by 0 bases and J by 8 bases, with 13 bases left in between. Here the CDR3 reads CASSLARGAKGYTF. The CDR3 region has the DNA TGTGCCAGCAGCTTAGCGAGAGGGGCGAAAGGCTACACCTTC.

The rearrangement uses TRBV5-1 and TRBJ2-7; D uncertain. Germline CDR1 is SGHRS and CDR2 is YFSETQ. Trimming took off 4 bases at V and 4 bases at J, with 9 bases between the two ends. The CDR3 consists of 12 residues. CDR3 in amino acids: CASSLDLYEQYF. CDR3 sequence (DNA): TGCGCCAGCAGCCTGGACCTATACGAGCAGTACTTC.

The chain links TRBV12-5 to TRBJ1-1; D possibly corresponds to TRBD1 (5 bases). Germline CDR1 and CDR2: LGHNT and FRNRAP. The CDR3 is 13 amino acids. The germline V and J ends were trimmed by 6 bases and 3 bases, with 11 bases remaining between them. The chain's CDR3 is CASGESGYTEAFF. The CDR3 bases are TGTGCTAGTGGGGAGTCAGGGTACACTGAAGCTTTCTTT.

The J gene is TRBJ1-2, the V gene TRBV18, with TRBD1 matching over 8 bases. The length of the CDR3 is 16 residues. V was clipped by 0 bases and J by 1 base; unmatched bases: 4. The germline V gene has CDR1 KGHSH and CDR2 LQKENI. In DNA form, the CDR3 reads TGTGCCAGCTCACCACCCCGGACAGGGCTTAACTATGGCTACACCTTC. This translates into CASSPPRTGLNYGYTF.

This clone was counted a single time. The chain employs TRBV5-1 and TRBJ2-3, with D perhaps assigned TRBD1 or TRBD2 (5 bases each). V was shortened by 0 bases and J by 2 bases, with 10 bases between the two germline ends. Germline assignment: CDR1 SGHRS and CDR2 YFSETQ. This CDR3 comprises 15 residues. The CDR3 is CASSLGGIYTDTQYF. In DNA form, the CDR3 reads TGCGCCAGCAGCTTGGGGGGGATCTACACAGATACGCAGTATTTT. Full variable domain (remainder filled in from reference TRBV5-1 and TRBJ2-3): KAGVTQTPRYLIKTRGQQVTLSCSPISGHRSVSWYQQTPGQGLQFLFEYFSETQRNKGNFPGRFSGRQFSNSRSEMNVSTLELGDSALYLCASSLGGIYTDTQYFGPGTRLTVL.

V and J are TRBV19 and TRBJ2-2; 12 bases agree with TRBD2. The CDR3 length is 16 residues. CDR1 is LNHDA and CDR2 is SQIVND in the germline V gene (reference sequence). J lost 5 bases, V lost 5 bases, and 6 bases had no gene match. Here the CDR3 reads CASSARLAGVTGELFF. For the CDR3, the DNA is TGTGCCAGTAGTGCCAGACTAGCGGGAGTTACCGGGGAGCTGTTTTTT.

This sequence joins TRBV27 and TRBJ2-7, with D possibly being TRBD1 (5 bases). CDR1 and CDR2 (germline): MNHEY, SMNVEV (reference sequence). The CDR3 has 16 residues. Trimming pared 7 bases from V and 2 bases from J, leaving 21 bases between. The CDR3 bases are TGTGCCAGCACTCCTATCGGCACAGGTGTTGCCTACGAGCAGTACTTC. As protein: CASTPIGTGVAYEQYF.

The chain employs TRBV18 and TRBJ1-5; D uncertain. V was clipped by 6 bases and J by 4 bases, with 10 bases between them. Germline loops: CDR1 KGHSH, CDR2 LQKENI. The CDR3 covers 13 residues. The CDR3 nucleotides are TGTGCCAGCTCGAGACACGTGAATCAGCCCCAGCATTTT. Translating gives CASSRHVNQPQHF.

The chain combines TRBV28 with TRBJ2-1; D tentatively reads TRBD1 or TRBD2 (5 bases each). The V and J ends lost 3 bases and 10 bases respectively, with 16 bases between them. Germline V gene data show CDR1 as MDHEN and CDR2 as SYDVKM. The CDR3 has 14 amino acids. In DNA form, the CDR3 reads TGTGCCAGCAGTTTTTTGGCCGGGACGGGAGAGCAGTTCTTC. Residues: CASSFLAGTGEQFF.

The V call is TRBV29-1, the J call TRBJ2-3; maybe TRBD2 (6 bases). Deletions cut 0 bases from V and 1 base from J, with 11 bases between. Germline loops: CDR1 SQVTM, CDR2 ANQGSEA. The CDR3 consists of 15 residues. CDR3 residues: CSVEDGAGRTDTQYF. Here the CDR3 DNA reads TGCAGCGTTGAAGACGGTGCGGGGCGCACAGATACGCAGTATTTT.

Of note for this clone: Other nucleotide sequences from this sample produce the same CDR3. This chain links TRBV9 with TRBJ2-3; D unresolved. Germline CDR1 and CDR2: SGDLS and YYNGEE. The CDR3 spans 12 residues. V shed 0 bases and J shed 6 bases, with 5 bases lying between them. The CDR3 region has the DNA TGTGCCAGCAGCGTAGGAGCGGATACGCAGTATTTT. This sequence encodes CASSVGADTQYF.

The CDR3 DNA follows: TGTGCCATCAGCCTTCTAGCGGGTGAGCAGTTCTTC. Encoded protein: CAISLLAGEQFF. This rearrangement joins TRBV10-3 to TRBJ2-1; TRBD2 matches at 8 bases. CDR1 and CDR2 from the germline V gene are ENHRY and SYGVKD. Trimming at V came to 6 bases and at J to 9 bases, leaving 4 bases not matched to a gene. This CDR3 comprises 12 residues.

The V and J genes are TRBV28 and TRBJ2-7; TRBD2 matches at 7 bases. With 2 bases clipped from V and 2 bases from J, the junction kept 3 bases outside the gene matches. Per the germline V gene, CDR1 is MDHEN and CDR2 is SYDVKM. The CDR3 length is 14 residues. The CDR3 reads CASSLGTTTYEQYF. The CDR3 nucleotides are TGTGCCAGCAGTTTAGGGACTACAACCTACGAGCAGTACTTC.

In its sample, this clone was seen a few times. The V gene is TRBV6-1, the J gene TRBJ1-1; D unclear. The V gene's germline CDR1 is MNHNS and CDR2 SASEGT. There are 14 residues in the CDR3. Trimming cost V 2 bases and J 2 bases, with 9 bases left between them. The CDR3 DNA follows: TGTGCCAGCAGTGAATTGGAAGGTAACACTGAAGCTTTCTTT. This translates into CASSELEGNTEAFF.

The chain carries TRBV11-2 and TRBJ2-2; D gene unclear. Germline V gene sequence: CDR1 SGHAT, CDR2 FQNNGV. The germline V and J ends were trimmed by 3 bases and 1 base, with 6 bases remaining between them. This CDR3 has 14 amino acids. The CDR3 DNA reads as TGTGCCAGCAGCTTTAACCTGAACACCGGGGAGCTGTTTTTT. Its translation: CASSFNLNTGELFF.

V and J are TRBV30 and TRBJ2-2; the D is unclear. Germline CDR1 reads GTSNPN; CDR2 reads SVGIG (reference sequence). CDR3 length equals 14 residues. With 3 bases removed from V and 2 bases from J, the gap between germline ends came to 10 bases. The CDR3 DNA is TGTGCCTGGAGGAAGCAATTAAACACCGGGGAGCTGTTTTTT. This encodes CAWRKQLNTGELFF.